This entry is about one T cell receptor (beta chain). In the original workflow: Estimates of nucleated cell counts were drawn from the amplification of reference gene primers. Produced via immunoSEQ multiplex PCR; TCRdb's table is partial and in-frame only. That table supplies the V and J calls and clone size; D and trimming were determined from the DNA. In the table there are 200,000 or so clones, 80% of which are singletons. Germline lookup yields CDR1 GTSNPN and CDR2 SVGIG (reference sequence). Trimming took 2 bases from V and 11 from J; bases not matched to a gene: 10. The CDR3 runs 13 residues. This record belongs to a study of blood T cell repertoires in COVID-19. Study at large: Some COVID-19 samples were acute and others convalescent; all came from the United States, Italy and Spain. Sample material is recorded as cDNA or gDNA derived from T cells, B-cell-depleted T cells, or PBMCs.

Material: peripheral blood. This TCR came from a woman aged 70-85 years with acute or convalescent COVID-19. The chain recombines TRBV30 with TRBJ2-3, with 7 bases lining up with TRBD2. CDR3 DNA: TGTGCCTGGAGTTATCCCCGTGGGGGGGTGCAGTATTTT. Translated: CAWSYPRGGVQYF.